A single sample is the source of the 3 T cell receptor beta chains below, sequenced in a study of response to subunit inactivated influenza vaccine. TCRdb reanalysed the RT-PCR reads using MiXCR and keeps one entry per CDR3 protein. The sample holds fewer than 650,000 distinct CDR3 sequences, 13% seen once. This material consisted of PBMCs from blood, taken roughly 47 days after vaccination. The receptor source for this set is a man aged 50 or older who received an inactivated influenza vaccine.

The gene calls are TRBV15 and TRBJ1-6; perhaps TRBD1 as D (5 bases). Per the germline V gene, CDR1 is LNHNV and CDR2 is YYDKDF (reference sequence). V was clipped by 1 base and J by 0 bases, with 13 bases between them. The CDR3 runs to 18 residues. CDR3 loop: CATSRGWPGGSYNSPLHF. CDR3 nucleotides: TGTGCCACCAGCAGAGGGTGGCCGGGGGGCTCCTATAATTCACCCCTCCACTTT.

This clonotype occurred many times. The chain uses TRBV13 and TRBJ2-1; 15 bases are shared with TRBD2. This CDR3 is 17 amino acids long. Germline values: CDR1 PRHDT, CDR2 FYEKMQ (reference sequence). V lost 4 bases, J lost 2 bases, and 3 bases stayed unmatched. The CDR3: CASSSWTSGGAYNEQFF. The CDR3 DNA follows: TGTGCCAGCAGCTCCTGGACTAGCGGGGGGGCCTACAATGAGCAGTTCTTC.

The chain combines TRBV27 with TRBJ1-1; D remains unclear. The length of the CDR3 is 14 residues. The germline V and J ends were trimmed by 3 bases and 5 bases, with 13 bases remaining between them. The V gene's germline CDR1 is MNHEY and CDR2 SMNVEV (reference sequence). Written as DNA, the CDR3 is TGTGCCAGCAGTTTCCGGACCTCCGGGACTGAAGCTTTCTTT. It is translated as CASSFRTSGTEAFF.